This TCR beta chain was sequenced during a study of vaccination effects on CD4 cells after COVID-19. For the study at large: Vaccination of participants consisted of two doses of either the BNT162b2 or mRNA-1273 vaccine.

Concerning this clone itself: Its specificity is unknown.

This table comes from immunoSEQ multiplex PCR, and its TCRdb copy is limited to in-frame clones, with some not included. The sample lists about 65,000 clones, 70% to 80% occurring once. Per the germline V gene, CDR1 is SGHTS and CDR2 is YDEGEE. Trimming removed 3 bases from V and 8 bases from J; junction bases left unmatched: 2. This CDR3 has 12 amino acids. Sequencing in the ViraFEST assay came after antigen-specific CD4+ T cells had been expanded with viral peptide pools, which were used to stimulate PBMC. Isolation of CD4+ T cells took place after 10 to 11 days of culture. Absence of prior SARS-CoV-2 infection characterized the vaccine recipients, who showed negative nucleocapsid antibodies. IL-2 at about 10 IU/ml and peptides at about 10 ug/ml were added to cultured PBMC, fewer than 2.5 million per well.

The receptor comes from a human donor who received a COVID-19 vaccine. The sample here was CD4+ T cells from PBMCs cultured with HCoV-NL63 spike peptides, taken before COVID-19 vaccination. This chain uses TRBV5-8 with TRBJ2-1, with 7 bases fitting TRBD1. CDR3 loop: CASSYRGYEQFF. The DNA of the CDR3 is TGTGCCAGCAGCTACAGGGGCTATGAGCAGTTCTTC.